Below, 14 T cell receptor beta chains from the same sample are listed, as sequenced in a study of T-cell reconstitution after alpha-beta-depleted transplantation in children. During its preparation, the TCRbeta library received unique molecular identifiers. TCRdb re-called the PCR reads through MiXCR, storing one row per CDR3 protein. The sample shows about 350,000 distinct CDR3 sequences, roughly 13% of them seen only once. The sequenced sample was PBMCs, obtained from the stem cell graft. These receptors all come from a human donor who donated a stem cell graft to a child with Fanconi anemia.

The chain joins TRBV30 to TRBJ2-3, with D maybe TRBD1 (6 bases). From germline, CDR1 is GTSNPN and CDR2 SVGIG (reference sequence). Trimming took 0 bases from V and 4 from J, leaving 11 bases between them. The CDR3 covers 14 residues. The CDR3 sequence is CAWSVKGVPDTQYF. The CDR3 nucleotides are TGTGCCTGGAGTGTAAAGGGGGTCCCAGATACGCAGTATTTT.

The chain links TRBV6-2 or TRBV6-3 to TRBJ1-2, with 8 bases lining up with TRBD1. Germline-derived CDR1 and CDR2 are MNHEY and SVGEGT. After removal of 4 bases from V and 5 bases from J, the junction contained 9 bases not matched to a gene. This CDR3 comprises 15 residues. The CDR3 reads CASSSGTGPPYGYTF. The CDR3 DNA reads as TGTGCCAGCAGTTCCGGGACAGGACCGCCTTATGGCTACACCTTC.

This clonotype has a count of ten or more. J is TRBJ2-7 and V is TRBV12-3 or TRBV12-4, with 7 bases lining up with TRBD1. The V gene end was trimmed by 4 bases and the J gene end by 8 bases; junction bases not matched to a gene: 5. This CDR3 is 12 amino acids long. CDR3: CASSSTGEKQYF. Written as DNA, the CDR3 is TGTGCCAGCAGTTCAACAGGGGAGAAGCAGTACTTC.

This clonotype was detected ten times or more. The chain uses TRBV10-3 and TRBJ2-7, with TRBD2 matching over 15 bases. The CDR3 is made up of 13 amino acids. The ends lost 8 bases at V and 5 bases at J; junction bases unmatched: 1. Per germline, CDR1 ENHRY and CDR2 SYGVKD. The CDR3 DNA reads as TGTGCCATCGGGACTAGCGGGGGGAACGAGCAGTACTTC. Residues: CAIGTSGGNEQYF.

This clonotype has a count of ten or more. The gene calls are TRBV10-3 and TRBJ1-1, with TRBD1 identical over 10 bases. V shed 8 bases and J 3 bases; nucleotides not matched to a gene: 3. In germline, CDR1 is ENHRY, CDR2 SYGVKD. The CDR3 sequence is 13 residues long. DNA of the CDR3: TGTGCCATCCTCGGACAGGGGGACACTGAAGCTTTCTTT. Its protein product is CAILGQGDTEAFF.

This clonotype has at least ten counts. The V call is TRBV5-1, the J call TRBJ2-1; TRBD1 agrees at 8 bases. Trimming removed 2 bases from V and 4 bases from J; junction bases left unmatched: 11. The germline gives CDR1 SGHRS, CDR2 YFSETQ. The CDR3 spans 17 residues. The CDR3 protein is CASSFVGNRGVYNEQFF. The CDR3 DNA is TGCGCCAGCAGCTTTGTAGGGAACAGGGGGGTTTACAATGAGCAGTTCTTC.

The chain couples TRBV6-1 to TRBJ1-1; TRBD1 matches at 7 bases. Germline CDR1 MNHNS, CDR2 SASEGT. Trimming took 6 bases from V and 1 from J; bases not matched to a gene: 5. CDR3 length equals 14 residues. In DNA, the CDR3 is TGTGCCAGCAGGCTGGGACAGTCGAACACTGAAGCTTTCTTT. This gives the protein CASRLGQSNTEAFF.

This clonotype turned up a few times. The V and J genes are TRBV12-3 or TRBV12-4 and TRBJ2-2, with TRBD1 identical over 7 bases. This CDR3 spans 17 amino acids. The CDR3 DNA sequence: TGTGTCTCGGCCTTCCGACAGGGTTCCGCGAACACCGGGGAGCTGTTTTTT. Encoded protein: CVSAFRQGSANTGELFF.

The chain links TRBV5-1 to TRBJ2-1; TRBD2 aligns across 8 bases. V lost 0 bases, J lost 8 bases, and 7 bases stayed unmatched. The CDR3 totals 15 residues. The germline V gene has CDR1 SGHRS and CDR2 YFSETQ. The CDR3 region is CASSLAGGRWDEQFF. The CDR3, as DNA: TGCGCCAGCAGCTTGGCGGGGGGGCGGTGGGATGAGCAGTTCTTC.

CDR3 sequence (DNA): TGTGCCAGTAGTATATCGGCAGGGGCGGTCTCTGGGGCCAACGTCCTGACTTTC. Its translation: CASSISAGAVSGANVLTF. J is TRBJ2-6 and V is TRBV19; D is possibly TRBD1 (6 bases). CDR1 LNHDA and CDR2 SQIVND come from the germline V gene (reference sequence). The germline V and J ends were trimmed by 2 bases and 0 bases, with 14 bases remaining between them. This CDR3 region has 18 residues.

The J gene is TRBJ2-7, the V gene TRBV5-1; tentatively, D is TRBD2 (5 bases). Trimming pared 7 bases from V and 0 bases from J, leaving 11 bases between. The germline CDR1 and CDR2 sequences are SGHRS and YFSETQ. The CDR3 is made up of 13 amino acids. This CDR3 is CASQAGDSYEQYV. CDR3 nucleotide sequence: TGCGCCAGCCAGGCCGGGGACTCCTACGAGCAGTACGTC.

This clonotype showed up just a few times. V usage is TRBV29-1 and J usage is TRBJ1-1; D gene ambiguous. Germline CDR1 SQVTM, CDR2 ANQGSEA. The CDR3 has 15 amino acids. V was trimmed by 1 base and J by 4 bases, leaving 16 bases between them. The CDR3, as DNA: TGCAGCGTTGAAGGGGCTAGAAGGGCCGGCACTGAAGCTTTCTTT. Its protein product is CSVEGARRAGTEAFF.

The chain combines TRBV28 with TRBJ2-3, with D hard to call. The length of the CDR3 is 15 residues. The V end lost 1 base, the J end lost 2 bases, and 10 bases lay between the germline ends. Germline V gives CDR1 MDHEN, CDR2 SYDVKM. CDR3 in DNA: TGTGCCAGCAGTTTATCCAGGATATCCACAGATACGCAGTATTTT. Its translation is CASSLSRISTDTQYF. Full variable domain (outside the CDR3, taken from reference TRBV28 and TRBJ2-3): DVKVTQSSRYLVKRTGEKVFLECVQDMDHENMFWYRQDPGLGLRLIYFSYDVKMKEKGDIPEGYSVSREKKERFSLILESASTNQTSMYLCASSLSRISTDTQYFGPGTRLTVL.

The rearrangement links TRBV11-2 to TRBJ2-2; 13 bases are a match to TRBD2. V trimming: 6 bases; J trimming: 5 bases; junction bases outside the gene matches: 12. Germline V gene lookup returns CDR1 SGHAT and CDR2 FQNNGV. The length of the CDR3 is 18 residues. The CDR3 coding sequence is TGTGCCAGCAGAAGGACTAGCGGGGGAGCTACACCGACCGGGGAGCTGTTTTTT. Its protein product is CASRRTSGGATPTGELFF.